This TCR beta chain was sequenced for a study of T-cell memory formation after mild COVID-19. Whole-study findings and limits: Contracting clones from day 15 to 85 showed balanced CD4/CD8; later expanders favored CD4+. Chiefly within CM and EM were the contracting CD4+ clones; CD8+ ones were within EMRA. Confirmation of SARS-CoV-2 specificity was lacking for second-wave clones peaking day 37.

V was shortened by 3 bases and J by 5 bases, with 8 bases between the two germline ends. This CDR3 has 13 amino acids. Germline assignment: CDR1 SGHAT and CDR2 FQNNGV. In its sample, this clonotype was seen a few times. Its antigen is unidentified. Employing constant-segment primers, 5'RACE generated TCR alpha and TCR beta cDNA libraries bearing sample barcodes and UMIs. In TCRdb, the 5' RACE reads were re-called with MiXCR into one record per CDR3 protein. The sample has 100,000 to 150,000 distinct CDR3 sequences, roughly 6.2% seen once. The specimen sequenced was PBMCs or a T cell subset sorted from them (not recorded which). The chain has TRBV11-2 and TRBJ2-1; D tentatively reads TRBD1 or TRBD2 (5 bases each). The TCR was taken from an adult woman who had mild COVID-19 (a few samples of this study predate the infection). Cell type and time point are not known. CDR3 nucleotides: TGTGCCAGCAGCTTGGGACCGCACAATGAGCAGTTCTTC. As protein: CASSLGPHNEQFF.